Given below is one TCR beta chain in context. Its specificity is unknown. The sample belongs to a study of T cell repertoires in cytomegalovirus infection. Study at large: Recently described HLA-C-restricted plus well-studied HLA-B-restricted CMV epitopes were used.

TCRdb reanalysed the reads using MiXCR and keeps one entry per CDR3 protein. The sample lists 640,000 or so distinct CDR3 sequences, roughly 36% occurring once. Study-level points and caveats: Of the TCR beta families, the public ones yielded a cumulative frequency that identified carriers of CMV plus the relevant HLA. Predominance within the ex vivo response was attributable to HLA-C-restricted CMV-specific TCR beta clonotypes.

Trimming took 1 base from V and 2 from J; bases not matched to a gene: 5. The CDR3 runs to 17 residues. Germline loops: CDR1 SEHNR, CDR2 FQNEAQ (reference sequence). The chain couples TRBV7-9 to TRBJ2-1; 10 bases agree with TRBD2. This sequence was found in a human donor in good health (CMV status not recorded). Some clones in this sample may be carry-over from other donors' samples. Sequences were derived from cultured PBMCs, sampled from culture after CMV antigen stimulation. The CDR3 loop is CASSLDGLAGAYNEQFF. The CDR3 DNA reads as TGTGCCAGCAGCTTAGACGGTCTAGCGGGAGCCTACAATGAGCAGTTCTTC.